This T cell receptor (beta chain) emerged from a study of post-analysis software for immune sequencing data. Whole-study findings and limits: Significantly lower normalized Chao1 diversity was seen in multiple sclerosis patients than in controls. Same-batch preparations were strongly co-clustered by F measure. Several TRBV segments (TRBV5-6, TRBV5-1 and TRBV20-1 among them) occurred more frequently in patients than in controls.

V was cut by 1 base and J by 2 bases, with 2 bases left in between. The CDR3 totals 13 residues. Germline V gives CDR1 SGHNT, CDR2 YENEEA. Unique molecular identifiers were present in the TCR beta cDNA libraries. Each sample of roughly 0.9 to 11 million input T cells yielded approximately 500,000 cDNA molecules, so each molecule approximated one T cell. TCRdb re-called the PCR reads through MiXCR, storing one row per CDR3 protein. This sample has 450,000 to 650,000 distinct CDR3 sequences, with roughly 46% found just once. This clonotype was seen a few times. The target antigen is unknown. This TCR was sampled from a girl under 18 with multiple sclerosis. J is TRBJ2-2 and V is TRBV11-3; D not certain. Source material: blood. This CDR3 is CASSLANTGELFF. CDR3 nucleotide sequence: TGTGCCAGCAGCTTAGCTAACACCGGGGAGCTGTTTTTT.